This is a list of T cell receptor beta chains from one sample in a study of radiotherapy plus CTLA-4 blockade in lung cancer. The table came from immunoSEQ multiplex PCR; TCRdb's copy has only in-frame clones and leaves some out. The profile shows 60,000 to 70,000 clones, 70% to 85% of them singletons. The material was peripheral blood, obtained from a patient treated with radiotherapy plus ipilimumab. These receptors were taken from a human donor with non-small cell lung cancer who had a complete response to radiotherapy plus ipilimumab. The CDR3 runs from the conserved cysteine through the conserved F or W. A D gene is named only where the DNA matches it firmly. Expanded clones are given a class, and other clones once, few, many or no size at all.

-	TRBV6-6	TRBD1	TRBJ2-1	CASSYTTGGWEQFF	TGTGCCAGCAGTTACACGACAGGGGGCTGGGAGCAGTTCTTC
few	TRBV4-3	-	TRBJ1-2	CASSQVRFNYGYTF	TGCGCCAGCAGCCAAGTAAGGTTTAACTATGGCTACACCTTC
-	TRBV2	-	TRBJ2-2	CASSKTETGTGELFF	TGTGCCAGCAGTAAAACAGAAACAGGCACCGGGGAGCTGTTTTTT
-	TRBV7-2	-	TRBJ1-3	CASSRGQSSGNTIYF	TGTGCCAGCAGCCGAGGACAGAGCTCTGGAAACACCATATATTTT
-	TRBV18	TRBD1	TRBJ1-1	CASSPATGAVGTEAFF	TGTGCCAGCTCACCCGCGACAGGGGCGGTGGGCACTGAAGCTTTCTTT
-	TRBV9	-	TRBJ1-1	CASSVDFGGHTEAFF	TGTGCCAGCAGCGTTGATTTTGGGGGCCACACTGAAGCTTTCTTT
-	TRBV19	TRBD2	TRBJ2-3	CASGGTSGRSDTQYF	TGTGCCAGTGGAGGGACTAGCGGGAGGTCAGATACGCAGTATTTT
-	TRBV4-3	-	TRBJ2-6	CASSQERRGVGANVLTF	TGCGCCAGCAGCCAAGAGAGGAGGGGAGTTGGGGCCAACGTCCTGACTTTC
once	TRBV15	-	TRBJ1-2	CATRMSFYGYTF	TGTGCCACCCGGATGTCTTTCTATGGCTACACCTTC
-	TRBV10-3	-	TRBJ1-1	CASGGGRAEAFF	TGTGCCTCGGGAGGGGGAAGGGCTGAAGCTTTCTTT
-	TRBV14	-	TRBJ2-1	CASSQARLGEQFF	TGTGCCAGCAGCCAAGCCCGACTAGGGGAGCAGTTCTTC
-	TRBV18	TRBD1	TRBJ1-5	CASSPWDRGANQPQHF	TGTGCCAGCTCACCATGGGACAGGGGAGCCAATCAGCCCCAGCATTTT
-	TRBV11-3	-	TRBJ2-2	CASSPPRGESWGTGELFF	TGTGCCAGCAGCCCCCCTCGCGGGGAAAGTTGGGGGACCGGGGAGCTGTTTTTT
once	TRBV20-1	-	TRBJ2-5	CSARGFETQYF	TGCAGTGCTAGGGGGTTCGAGACCCAGTACTTC
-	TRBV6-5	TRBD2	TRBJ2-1	CASSYSGTRGNDEQFF	TGTGCCAGCAGTTACAGCGGGACTAGGGGTAATGATGAGCAGTTCTTC
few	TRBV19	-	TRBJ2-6	CASTGPGANVLTF	TGTGCCAGTACGGGGCCTGGGGCCAACGTCCTGACTTTC
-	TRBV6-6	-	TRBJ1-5	CASRENTGRNQPQHF	TGTGCCAGCAGAGAGAATACAGGGCGCAATCAGCCCCAGCATTTT
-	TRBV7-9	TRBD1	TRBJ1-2	CASSLRQGARRGYTF	TGTGCCAGCAGCTTACGACAGGGGGCTAGACGGGGCTACACCTTC
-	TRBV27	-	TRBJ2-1	CASSLGTSSRNEQFF	TGTGCCAGCAGTTTAGGAACTAGCAGCCGAAATGAGCAGTTCTTC
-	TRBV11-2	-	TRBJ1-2	CASSLGSSNYGYTF	TGTGCCAGCAGCCTGGGGAGTTCCAACTATGGCTACACCTTC
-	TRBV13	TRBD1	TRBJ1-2	CASSDAGQVYGYTF	TGTGCCAGCAGCGACGCCGGACAGGTCTATGGCTACACCTTC
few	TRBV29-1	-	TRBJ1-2	CSVEAWGGGVKYGYTF	TGCAGCGTTGAAGCCTGGGGTGGAGGGGTAAAGTATGGCTACACCTTC
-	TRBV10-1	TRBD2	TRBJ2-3	CASTSGVSDTQYF	TGCGCCAGCACTAGCGGGGTCTCAGATACGCAGTATTTT
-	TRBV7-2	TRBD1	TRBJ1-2	CASSRQGLVDGYTF	TGTGCCAGCAGCAGACAGGGCTTGGTCGATGGCTACACCTTC
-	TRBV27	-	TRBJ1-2	CASSTRREVLYGYTF	TGTGCCAGCAGTACCCGCCGGGAAGTGCTATATGGCTACACCTTC
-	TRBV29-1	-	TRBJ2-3	CSARKLSSTDTQYF	TGCAGCGCCAGGAAGTTATCTAGCACAGATACGCAGTATTTT
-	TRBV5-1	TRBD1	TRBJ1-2	CASRQGSLSNYGYTF	TGCGCCAGCAGACAGGGGTCCCTTTCTAACTATGGCTACACCTTC
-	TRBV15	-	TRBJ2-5	CATSRERTQYF	TGTGCCACCAGCAGAGAACGGACCCAGTACTTC
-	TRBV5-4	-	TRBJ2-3	CASSLPGDLADTQYF	TGTGCCAGCAGCTTGCCCGGGGACCTAGCAGATACGCAGTATTTT
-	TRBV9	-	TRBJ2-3	CASKSGGASTDTQYF	TGTGCCAGCAAGAGCGGCGGGGCTAGCACAGATACGCAGTATTTT
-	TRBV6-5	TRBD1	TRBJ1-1	CASSPRDRGQFEAFF	TGTGCCAGCAGTCCGCGGGACAGGGGGCAATTTGAAGCTTTCTTT